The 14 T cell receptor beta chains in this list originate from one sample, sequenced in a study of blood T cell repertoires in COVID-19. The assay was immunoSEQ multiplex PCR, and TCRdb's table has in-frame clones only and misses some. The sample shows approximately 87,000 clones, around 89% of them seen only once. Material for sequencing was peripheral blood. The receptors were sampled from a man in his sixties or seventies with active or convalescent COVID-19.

CDR3 residues: CASTQVGNTEAFF. The CDR3 region has the DNA TGTGCCAGCACCCAGGTAGGGAACACTGAAGCTTTCTTT. The chain employs TRBV28 and TRBJ1-1, with D uncertain. There are 13 residues in the CDR3. Trimming took 7 bases from V and 1 from J, leaving 10 bases between them. From germline, CDR1 is MDHEN and CDR2 SYDVKM.

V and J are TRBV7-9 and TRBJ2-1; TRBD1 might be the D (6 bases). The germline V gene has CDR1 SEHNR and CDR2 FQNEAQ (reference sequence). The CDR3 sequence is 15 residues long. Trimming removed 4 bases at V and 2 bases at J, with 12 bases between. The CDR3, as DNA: TGTGCCAGCAGCTCTACAGGGATCACCTACAATGAGCAGTTCTTC. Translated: CASSSTGITYNEQFF.

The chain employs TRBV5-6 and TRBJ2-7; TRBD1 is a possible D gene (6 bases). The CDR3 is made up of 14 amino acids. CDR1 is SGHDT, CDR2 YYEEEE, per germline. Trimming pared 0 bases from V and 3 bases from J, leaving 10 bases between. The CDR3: CASSLDGRGYEQYF. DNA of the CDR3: TGTGCCAGCAGCTTGGATGGCAGGGGCTACGAGCAGTACTTC.

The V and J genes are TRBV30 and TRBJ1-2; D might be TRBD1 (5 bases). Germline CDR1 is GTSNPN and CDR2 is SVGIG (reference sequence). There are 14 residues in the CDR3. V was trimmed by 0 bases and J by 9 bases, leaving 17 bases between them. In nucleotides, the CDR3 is TGTGCCTGGAGTGTAAGTCTTGGGGGACTGAGCTACACCTTC. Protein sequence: CAWSVSLGGLSYTF. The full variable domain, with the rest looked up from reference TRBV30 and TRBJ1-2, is SQTIHQWPATLVQPVGSPLSLECTVEGTSNPNLYWYRQAAGRGLQLLFYSVGIGQISSEVPQNLSASRPQDRQFILSSKKLLLSDSGFYLCAWSVSLGGLSYTFGSGTRLTVV.

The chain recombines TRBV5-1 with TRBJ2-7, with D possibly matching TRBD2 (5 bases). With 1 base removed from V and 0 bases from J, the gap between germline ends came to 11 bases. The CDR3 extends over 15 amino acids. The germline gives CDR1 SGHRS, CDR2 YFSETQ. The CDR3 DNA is TGCGCCAGCAGCTTGCTCGGTGGGAGCTCCTACGAGCAGTACTTC. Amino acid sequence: CASSLLGGSSYEQYF.

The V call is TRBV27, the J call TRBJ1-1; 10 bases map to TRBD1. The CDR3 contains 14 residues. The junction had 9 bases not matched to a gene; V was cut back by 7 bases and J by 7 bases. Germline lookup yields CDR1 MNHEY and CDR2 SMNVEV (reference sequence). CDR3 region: CASILGQGRGEAFF. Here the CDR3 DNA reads TGTGCCAGCATACTGGGACAGGGGCGAGGTGAAGCTTTCTTT.

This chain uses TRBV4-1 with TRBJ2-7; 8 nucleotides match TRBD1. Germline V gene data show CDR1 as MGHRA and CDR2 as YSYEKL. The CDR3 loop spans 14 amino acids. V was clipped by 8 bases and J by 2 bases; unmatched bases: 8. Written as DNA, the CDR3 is TGCGCCAGCGGCTTAGGACAGGGCACCTACGAGCAGTACTTC. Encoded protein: CASGLGQGTYEQYF.

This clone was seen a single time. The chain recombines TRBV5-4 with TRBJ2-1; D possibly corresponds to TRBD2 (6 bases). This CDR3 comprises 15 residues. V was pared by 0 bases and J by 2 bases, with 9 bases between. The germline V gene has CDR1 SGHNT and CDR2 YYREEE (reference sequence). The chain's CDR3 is CASSLGGTAYNEQFF. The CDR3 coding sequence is TGTGCCAGCAGCTTGGGCGGGACCGCCTACAATGAGCAGTTCTTC.

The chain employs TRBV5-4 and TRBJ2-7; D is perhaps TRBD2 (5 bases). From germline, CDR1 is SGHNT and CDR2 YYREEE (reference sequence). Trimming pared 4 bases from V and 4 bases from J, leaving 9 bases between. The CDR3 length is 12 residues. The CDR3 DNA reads TGTGCCAGCAGCCGGACTCGGTACGAGCAGTACTTC. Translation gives CASSRTRYEQYF.

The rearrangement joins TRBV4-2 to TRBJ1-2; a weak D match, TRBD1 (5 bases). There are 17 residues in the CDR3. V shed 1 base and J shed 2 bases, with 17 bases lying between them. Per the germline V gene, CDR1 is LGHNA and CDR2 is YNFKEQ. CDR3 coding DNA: TGTGCCAGCAGCCAAGGGGGCCCTGGCACGAGCAACTATGGCTACACCTTC. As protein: CASSQGGPGTSNYGYTF.

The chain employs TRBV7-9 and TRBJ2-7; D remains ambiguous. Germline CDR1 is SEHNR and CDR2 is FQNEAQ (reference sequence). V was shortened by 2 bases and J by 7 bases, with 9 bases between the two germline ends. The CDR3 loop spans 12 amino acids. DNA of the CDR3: TGTGCCAGCAGCTTAAACTTCGCGGAGCAGTACTTC. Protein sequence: CASSLNFAEQYF.

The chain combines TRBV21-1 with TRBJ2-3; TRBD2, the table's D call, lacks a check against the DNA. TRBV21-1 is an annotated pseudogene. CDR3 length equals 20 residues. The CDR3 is CASSREGLAGGLPTTDTQYF. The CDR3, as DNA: TGTGCCAGCAGCAGGGAGGGACTAGCGGGAGGACTGCCCACCACAGATACGCAGTATTTT.

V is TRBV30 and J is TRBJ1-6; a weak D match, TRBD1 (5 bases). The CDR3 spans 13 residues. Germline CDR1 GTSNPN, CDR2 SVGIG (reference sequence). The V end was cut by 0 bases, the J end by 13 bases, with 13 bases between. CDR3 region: CAWSVLGASPLHF. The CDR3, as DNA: TGTGCCTGGAGTGTACTTGGGGCCTCGCCCCTCCACTTT.

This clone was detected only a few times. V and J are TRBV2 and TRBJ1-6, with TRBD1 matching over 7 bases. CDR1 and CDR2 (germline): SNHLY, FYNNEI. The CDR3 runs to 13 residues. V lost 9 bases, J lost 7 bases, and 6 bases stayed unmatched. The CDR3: CARKTGMNSPLHF. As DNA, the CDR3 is TGTGCCAGAAAGACAGGGATGAATTCACCCCTCCACTTT.